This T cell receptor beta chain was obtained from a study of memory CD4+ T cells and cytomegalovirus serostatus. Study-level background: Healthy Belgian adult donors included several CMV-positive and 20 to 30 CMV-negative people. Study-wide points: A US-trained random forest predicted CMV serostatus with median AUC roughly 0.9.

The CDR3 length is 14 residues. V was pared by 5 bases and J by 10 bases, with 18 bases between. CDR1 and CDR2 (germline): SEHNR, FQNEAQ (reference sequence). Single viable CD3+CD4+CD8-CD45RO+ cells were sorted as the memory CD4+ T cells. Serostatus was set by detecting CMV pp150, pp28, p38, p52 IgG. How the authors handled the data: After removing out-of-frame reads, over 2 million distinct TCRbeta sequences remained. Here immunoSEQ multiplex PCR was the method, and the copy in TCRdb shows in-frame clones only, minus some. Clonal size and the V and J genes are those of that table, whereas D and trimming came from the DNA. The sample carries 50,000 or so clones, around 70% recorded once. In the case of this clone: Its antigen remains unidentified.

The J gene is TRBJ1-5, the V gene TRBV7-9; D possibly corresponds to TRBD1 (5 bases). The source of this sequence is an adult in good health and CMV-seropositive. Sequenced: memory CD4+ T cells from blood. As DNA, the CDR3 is TGTGCCAGCAGCCTCGGGGGGGGAGTTCAACCCCAGCATTTT. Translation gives CASSLGGGVQPQHF.